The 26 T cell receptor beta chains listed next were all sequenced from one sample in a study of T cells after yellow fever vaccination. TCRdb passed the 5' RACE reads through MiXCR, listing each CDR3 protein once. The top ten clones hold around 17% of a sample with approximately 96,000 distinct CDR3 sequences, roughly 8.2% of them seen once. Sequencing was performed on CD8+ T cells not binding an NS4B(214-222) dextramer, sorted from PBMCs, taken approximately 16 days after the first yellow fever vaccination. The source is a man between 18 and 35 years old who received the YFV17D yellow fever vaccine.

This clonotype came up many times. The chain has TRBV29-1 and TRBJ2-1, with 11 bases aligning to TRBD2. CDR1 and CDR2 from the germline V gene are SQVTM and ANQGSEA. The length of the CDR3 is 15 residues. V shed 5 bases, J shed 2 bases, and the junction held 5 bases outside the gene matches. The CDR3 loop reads CSVPIAGGTYNEQFF. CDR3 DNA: TGCAGCGTTCCCATAGCGGGGGGGACCTACAATGAGCAGTTCTTC.

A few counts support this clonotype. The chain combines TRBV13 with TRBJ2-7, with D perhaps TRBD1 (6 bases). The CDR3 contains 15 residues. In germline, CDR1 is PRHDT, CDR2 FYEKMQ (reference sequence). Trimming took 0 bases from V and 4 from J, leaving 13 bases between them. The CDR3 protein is CASSLGRGGLYEQYV. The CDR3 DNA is TGTGCCAGCAGCTTAGGCAGGGGTGGATTGTACGAGCAGTACGTC.

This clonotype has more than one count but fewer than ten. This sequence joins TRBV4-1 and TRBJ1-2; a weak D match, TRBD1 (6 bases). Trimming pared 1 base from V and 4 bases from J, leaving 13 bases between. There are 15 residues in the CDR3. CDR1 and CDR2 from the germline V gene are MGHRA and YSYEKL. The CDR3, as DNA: TGCGCCAGCAGCCAAGGAGGGGGGCCCTTCTATGGCTACACCTTC. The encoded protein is CASSQGGGPFYGYTF.

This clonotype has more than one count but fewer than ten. For the CDR3, the DNA is TGTGCCAGCAGCTCAAGTCCGGGGTTCCTTAATGAAAAACTGTTTTTT. Its translation is CASSSSPGFLNEKLFF. J is TRBJ1-4 and V is TRBV4-2; D remains ambiguous. The length of the CDR3 is 16 residues. The ends were cut back, 5 bases at V and 4 bases at J, with 17 bases in the middle. Germline loops: CDR1 LGHNA, CDR2 YNFKEQ.

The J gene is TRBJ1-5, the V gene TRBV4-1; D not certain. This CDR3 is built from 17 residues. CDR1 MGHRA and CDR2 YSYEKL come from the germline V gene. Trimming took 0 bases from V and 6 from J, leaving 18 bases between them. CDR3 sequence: CASSQEGGVSRSQPQHF. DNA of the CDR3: TGCGCCAGCAGCCAAGAGGGAGGAGTATCGCGCAGTCAGCCCCAGCATTTT.

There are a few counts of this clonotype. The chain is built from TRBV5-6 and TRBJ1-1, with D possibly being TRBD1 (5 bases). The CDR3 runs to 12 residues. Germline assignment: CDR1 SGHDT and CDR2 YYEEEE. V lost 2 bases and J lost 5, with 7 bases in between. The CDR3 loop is CASSFRGTEAFF. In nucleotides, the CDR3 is TGTGCCAGCAGCTTTCGGGGGACTGAAGCTTTCTTT. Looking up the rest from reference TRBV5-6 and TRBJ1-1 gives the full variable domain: DAGVTQSPTHLIKTRGQQVTLRCSPKSGHDTVSWYQQALGQGPQFIFQYYEEEERQRGNFPDRFSGHQFPNYSSELNVNALLLGDSALYLCASSFRGTEAFFGQGTRLTVV.

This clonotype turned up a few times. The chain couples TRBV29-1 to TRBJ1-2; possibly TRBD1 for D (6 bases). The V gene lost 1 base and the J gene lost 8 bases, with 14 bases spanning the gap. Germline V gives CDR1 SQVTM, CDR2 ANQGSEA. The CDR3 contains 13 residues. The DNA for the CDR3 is TGCAGCGTTGAAGTTGCAGGGGTGGGGGGCTACACCTTC. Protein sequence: CSVEVAGVGGYTF.

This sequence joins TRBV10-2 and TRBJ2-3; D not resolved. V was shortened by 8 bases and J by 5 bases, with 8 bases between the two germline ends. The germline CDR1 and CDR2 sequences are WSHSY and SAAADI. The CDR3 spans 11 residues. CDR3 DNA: TGCGCCAGCCTGCACGGAGATACGCAGTATTTT. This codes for CASLHGDTQYF.

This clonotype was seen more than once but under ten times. This CDR3 reads CASSHTGGEFGTLHF. In nucleotides, the CDR3 is TGTGCCAGCAGCCATACAGGGGGCGAATTTGGAACCCTCCACTTT. The chain couples TRBV14 to TRBJ1-6; 9 nucleotides align to TRBD1. CDR1 and CDR2 from the germline V gene are SGHDN and FVKESK. Losses at the gene ends were 3 bases for V and 14 bases for J; bases not matched to a gene: 11. This CDR3 is 15 amino acids long. Drawing the rest from reference TRBV14 and TRBJ1-6, the complete variable domain is EAGVTQFPSHSVIEKGQTVTLRCDPISGHDNLYWYRRVMGKEIKFLLHFVKESKQDESGMPNNRFLAERTGGTYSTLKVQPAELEDSGVYFCASSHTGGEFGTLHFGNGTRLTVT.

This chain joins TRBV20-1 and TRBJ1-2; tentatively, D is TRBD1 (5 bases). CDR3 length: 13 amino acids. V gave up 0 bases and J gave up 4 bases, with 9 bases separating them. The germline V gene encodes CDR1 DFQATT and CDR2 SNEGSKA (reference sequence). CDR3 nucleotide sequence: TGCAGTGCTAGAGAAATACAGGCCTATGGCTACACCTTC. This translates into CSAREIQAYGYTF.

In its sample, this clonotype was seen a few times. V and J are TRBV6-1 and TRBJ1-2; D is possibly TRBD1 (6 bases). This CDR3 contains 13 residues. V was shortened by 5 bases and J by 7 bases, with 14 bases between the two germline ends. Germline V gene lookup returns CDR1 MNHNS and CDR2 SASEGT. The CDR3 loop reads CASSTGGQGGYTF. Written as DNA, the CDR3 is TGTGCCAGCAGTACCGGGGGGCAGGGTGGCTACACCTTC.

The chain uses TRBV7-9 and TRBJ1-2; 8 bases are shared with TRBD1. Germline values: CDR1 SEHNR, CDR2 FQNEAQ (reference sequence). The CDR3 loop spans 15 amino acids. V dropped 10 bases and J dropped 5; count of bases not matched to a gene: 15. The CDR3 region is CATRREDRGRYGYTF. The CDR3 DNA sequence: TGTGCCACCAGAAGAGAAGACAGGGGACGGTATGGCTACACCTTC.

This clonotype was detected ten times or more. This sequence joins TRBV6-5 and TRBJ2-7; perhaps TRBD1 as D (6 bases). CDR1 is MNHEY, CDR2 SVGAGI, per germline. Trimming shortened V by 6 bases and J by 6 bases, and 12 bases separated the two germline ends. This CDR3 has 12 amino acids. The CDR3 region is CASRHTGTEQYV. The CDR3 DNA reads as TGTGCCAGCAGACATACAGGGACCGAGCAGTACGTC.

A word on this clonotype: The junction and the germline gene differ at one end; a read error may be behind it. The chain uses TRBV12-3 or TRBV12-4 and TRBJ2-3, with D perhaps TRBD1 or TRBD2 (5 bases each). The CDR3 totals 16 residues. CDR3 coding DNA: TGTGCCAGCAGCAGACCGAGGGGATTGGGCACAGATACGCGGTATTTT. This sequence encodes CASSRPRGLGTDTRYF.

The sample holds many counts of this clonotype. The CDR3 DNA reads as TGTGCCAGCAGTGACTCTAGCGGGGGGGCCACAGATACGCAGTATTTT. This gives the protein CASSDSSGGATDTQYF. The rearrangement joins TRBV6-4 to TRBJ2-3; 11 bases map to TRBD2. Trimming took 0 bases from V and 2 from J; bases not matched to a gene: 1. The CDR3 runs 16 residues. The germline V gene has CDR1 MRHNA and CDR2 SNTAGT.

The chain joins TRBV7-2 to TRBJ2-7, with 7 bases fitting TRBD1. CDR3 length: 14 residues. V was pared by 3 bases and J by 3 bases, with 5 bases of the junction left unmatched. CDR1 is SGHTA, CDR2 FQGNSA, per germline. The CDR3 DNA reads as TGTGCCAGCAGCTTCCTCGGGACAGACTACGAGCAGTACTTC. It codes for CASSFLGTDYEQYF.

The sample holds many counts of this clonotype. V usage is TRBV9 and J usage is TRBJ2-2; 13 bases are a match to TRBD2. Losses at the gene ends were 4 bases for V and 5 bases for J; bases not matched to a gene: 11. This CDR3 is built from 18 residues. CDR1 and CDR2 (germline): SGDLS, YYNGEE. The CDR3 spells CASSLNPTSGGPTGELFF. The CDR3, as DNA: TGTGCCAGCAGCCTAAACCCGACTAGCGGGGGGCCGACCGGGGAGCTGTTTTTT.

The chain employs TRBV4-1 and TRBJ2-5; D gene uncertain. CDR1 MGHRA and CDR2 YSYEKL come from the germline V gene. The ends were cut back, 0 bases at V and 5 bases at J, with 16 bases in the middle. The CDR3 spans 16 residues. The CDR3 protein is CASSQDGDRVGETQYF. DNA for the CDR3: TGCGCCAGCAGCCAAGATGGAGACCGGGTAGGGGAGACCCAGTACTTC.

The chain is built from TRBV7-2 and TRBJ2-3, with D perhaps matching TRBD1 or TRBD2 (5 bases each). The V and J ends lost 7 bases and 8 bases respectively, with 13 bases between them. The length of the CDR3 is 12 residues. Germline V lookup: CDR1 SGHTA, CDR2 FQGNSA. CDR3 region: CASIWAGGTQYF. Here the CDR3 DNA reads TGTGCCAGCATTTGGGCTGGGGGTACGCAGTATTTT.

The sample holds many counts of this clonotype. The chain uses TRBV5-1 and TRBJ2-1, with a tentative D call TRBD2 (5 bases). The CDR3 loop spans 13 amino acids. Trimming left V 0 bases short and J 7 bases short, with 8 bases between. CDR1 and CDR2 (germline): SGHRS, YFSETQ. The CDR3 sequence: CASSLVSGNEQFF. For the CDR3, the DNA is TGCGCCAGCAGCTTGGTCTCGGGGAATGAGCAGTTCTTC.

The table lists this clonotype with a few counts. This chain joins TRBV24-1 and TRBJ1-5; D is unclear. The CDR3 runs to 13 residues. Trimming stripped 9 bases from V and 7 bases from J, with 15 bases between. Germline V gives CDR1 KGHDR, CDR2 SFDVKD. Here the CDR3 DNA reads TGTGCCACCGAATCGAGGGCGGGCCAGCCCCAGCATTTT. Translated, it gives CATESRAGQPQHF.

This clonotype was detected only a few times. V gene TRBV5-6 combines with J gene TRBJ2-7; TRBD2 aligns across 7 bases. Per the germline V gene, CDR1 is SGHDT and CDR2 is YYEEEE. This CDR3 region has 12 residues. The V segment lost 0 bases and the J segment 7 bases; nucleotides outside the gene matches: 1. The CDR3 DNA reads TGTGCCAGCAGCTTGGGGACTAGTGAGCAGTACGTC. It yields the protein CASSLGTSEQYV.

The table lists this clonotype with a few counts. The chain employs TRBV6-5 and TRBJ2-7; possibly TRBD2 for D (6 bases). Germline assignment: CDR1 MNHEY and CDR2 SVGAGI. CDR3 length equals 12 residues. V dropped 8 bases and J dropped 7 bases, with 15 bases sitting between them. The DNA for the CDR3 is TGTGCCAGCTGGGGACTCGGCCTTGAGCAGTACTTC. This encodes CASWGLGLEQYF.

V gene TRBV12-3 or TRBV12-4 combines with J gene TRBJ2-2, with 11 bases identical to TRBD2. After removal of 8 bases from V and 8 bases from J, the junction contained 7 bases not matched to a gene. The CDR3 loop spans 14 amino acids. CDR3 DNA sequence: TGTGCCAGCGGCCTAGCGGGGGGCGTTGGGGAGCTGTTTTTT. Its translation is CASGLAGGVGELFF.

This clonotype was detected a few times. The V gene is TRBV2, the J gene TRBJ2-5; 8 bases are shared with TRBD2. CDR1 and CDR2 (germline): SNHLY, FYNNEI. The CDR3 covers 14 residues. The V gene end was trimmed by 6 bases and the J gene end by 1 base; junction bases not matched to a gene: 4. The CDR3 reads CASRVAGRQETQYF. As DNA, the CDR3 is TGTGCCAGCAGGGTAGCGGGGCGCCAAGAGACCCAGTACTTC.

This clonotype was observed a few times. The CDR3 DNA is TGCGCCAGCAGCTTGTATCCGGAAGATGAAGATACGCAGTATTTT. This gives the protein CASSLYPEDEDTQYF. The chain uses TRBV5-1 and TRBJ2-3; unclear D gene. In germline, CDR1 is SGHRS, CDR2 YFSETQ. This CDR3 comprises 15 residues. V lost 1 base to trimming and J lost 5 bases, with 14 bases between them.